These 7 T cell receptor beta chains were all obtained from the same sample, sequenced in a study of OX40 agonist ivuxolimab in advanced cancers. The protocol used for the library was the immunoSEQ multiplex PCR assay. Held by TCRdb, this immuneACCESS table contains in-frame sequences only and omits some clones. Under half of the omission traces to an unresolved V gene where checked; the cause of the rest is unknown. Present in this sample are 76,000 or so clones, about 88% of which were seen just once. The ten largest clonotypes hold about an eighth of the sample. The sample was CD4+ or CD8+ T cells sorted from blood, taken in a trial of the OX40 agonist ivuxolimab. Receptors originate from an adult with an advanced solid tumor such as melanoma, head and neck, liver or kidney cancer.

The genes are TRBV2 and TRBJ2-3; D is tentatively TRBD1 or TRBD2 (5 bases each). Germline V gene lookup returns CDR1 SNHLY and CDR2 FYNNEI. There are 13 residues in the CDR3. The ends were cut back, 11 bases at V and 5 bases at J, with 17 bases in the middle. The CDR3 loop reads CAGLRDALDTQYF. The CDR3 coding sequence is TGTGCCGGCCTGAGGGACGCATTAGATACGCAGTATTTT.

The chain recombines TRBV19 with TRBJ1-2; D not resolved. Per the germline V gene, CDR1 is LNHDA and CDR2 is SQIVND (reference sequence). The CDR3 length is 12 residues. V was pared by 3 bases and J by 7 bases, with 9 bases between. The CDR3 sequence: CASSIPKGGYTF. CDR3 DNA: TGTGCCAGTAGTATTCCGAAGGGTGGCTACACCTTC.

The chain links TRBV5-5 to TRBJ2-1, with 9 bases fitting TRBD1. The CDR3 consists of 16 residues. The ends lost 5 bases at V and 2 bases at J; junction bases unmatched: 8. Germline CDR1 reads SGHKS; CDR2 reads YYEKEE (reference sequence). The CDR3 reads CASSPGQGPPYNEQFF. In nucleotides, the CDR3 is TGTGCCAGCAGTCCGGGACAGGGTCCTCCCTACAATGAGCAGTTCTTC.

The CDR3 is CASSQYTSYEQYF. The CDR3 nucleotides read TGTGCCAGCAGCCAATATACATCCTACGAGCAGTACTTC. The gene calls are TRBV27 and TRBJ2-7; D unclear. Trimming cost V 6 bases and J 1 base, with 10 bases left between them. Germline V gene sequence: CDR1 MNHEY, CDR2 SMNVEV (reference sequence). The CDR3 runs to 13 residues.

The rearrangement uses TRBV7-8 and TRBJ1-3; the D is unclear. Germline CDR1 reads SGHVS; CDR2 reads FQNEAQ. V lost 6 bases and J 4 bases, leaving 28 bases between the germline ends. The CDR3 totals 19 residues. The CDR3 reads CASSSSVLGLEDMGNTIYF. CDR3 nucleotides: TGTGCCAGCAGTTCATCGGTGTTAGGGTTAGAGGATATGGGAAACACCATATATTTT.

The chain has TRBV18 and TRBJ1-4; a weak D match, TRBD1 (5 bases). The CDR3 consists of 16 residues. With 4 bases removed from V and 3 bases from J, the gap between germline ends came to 15 bases. Looked up from germline, CDR1 is KGHSH and CDR2 is LQKENI. The CDR3 DNA sequence: TGTGCCAGCTCACTACTGGACATTCGGGCTAATGAAAAACTGTTTTTT. Its translation: CASSLLDIRANEKLFF.

The chain recombines TRBV19 with TRBJ1-2; D ambiguous. There are 14 residues in the CDR3. V was trimmed by 7 bases and J by 3 bases, leaving 15 bases between them. Germline V CDR1 and CDR2: LNHDA, SQIVND (reference sequence). The CDR3 loop reads CASTWRPGYYGYTF. CDR3 coding DNA: TGTGCCAGTACCTGGCGCCCGGGGTACTATGGCTACACCTTC.